This passage covers 23 T cell receptor beta chains from one sample sequenced in a study of control samples from healthy donors and cancer patients. TCRdb's table, derived via immunoSEQ multiplex PCR, lists solely in-frame clones and lacks some. The table has approximately 94,000 clones, around 83% seen once; the top ten hold around 1.3%. The material sequenced was blood. These receptors were collected from a woman between 45 and 60 years old in good health.

The chain recombines TRBV5-1 with TRBJ2-5; 9 bases line up with TRBD2. V lost 4 bases to trimming and J lost 5 bases; unmatched junction nucleotides: 18. Germline loops: CDR1 SGHRS, CDR2 YFSETQ. The CDR3 is made up of 18 amino acids. This CDR3 reads CASSLKRGLASTGETQYF. CDR3 in DNA: TGCGCCAGCAGCCTTAAACGCGGACTAGCGAGCACTGGGGAGACCCAGTACTTC.

This chain connects TRBV7-2 to TRBJ2-3; the D is unclear. CDR1 is SGHTA, CDR2 FQGNSA, per germline. There are 13 residues in the CDR3. V was pared by 5 bases and J by 5 bases, with 11 bases between. This CDR3 is CASSDAALDTQYF. The DNA for the CDR3 is TGTGCCAGCAGCGACGCTGCTTTAGATACGCAGTATTTT.

The rearrangement joins TRBV6-2 or TRBV6-3 to TRBJ2-5; D may be TRBD1 or TRBD2 (5 bases each). The germline V gene has CDR1 MNHEY and CDR2 SVGEGT. Trimming took off 2 bases at V and 0 bases at J, with 7 bases between the two ends. The CDR3 is made up of 14 amino acids. The CDR3 loop is CASSYGGNQETQYF. In DNA, the CDR3 is TGTGCCAGCAGTTACGGGGGTAACCAAGAGACCCAGTACTTC.

The CDR3: CASSVDRLKETQYF. In DNA, the CDR3 is TGTGCCAGCAGCGTGGACAGGCTAAAAGAGACCCAGTACTTC. V is TRBV9 and J is TRBJ2-5; 7 bases line up with TRBD1. The germline CDR1 and CDR2 sequences are SGDLS and YYNGEE. The J segment lost 3 bases and the V segment lost 2 bases, leaving 4 bases of the junction unmatched. The CDR3 is 14 amino acids.

V and J are TRBV2 and TRBJ2-1; 8 nucleotides agree with TRBD2. The germline gives CDR1 SNHLY, CDR2 FYNNEI. CDR3 size: 21 residues. V lost 7 bases, J lost 0 bases, and 23 bases stayed unmatched. The DNA for the CDR3 is TGTGCCAGCACCCCAGACCTACTAGCGGCCCATTCCGAGAGCTCCTACAATGAGCAGTTCTTC. It codes for CASTPDLLAAHSESSYNEQFF.

The V and J genes are TRBV4-2 and TRBJ2-5, with D maybe TRBD2 (5 bases). The CDR3 length is 16 residues. Germline V gene data show CDR1 as LGHNA and CDR2 as YNFKEQ. Trimming removed 0 bases at V and 3 bases at J, with 14 bases between. CDR3 region: CASSQDTPTGEETQYF. CDR3 coding DNA: TGTGCCAGCAGCCAAGATACCCCTACCGGGGAAGAGACCCAGTACTTC.

The CDR3 loop reads CASSILAGGNEQFF. DNA of the CDR3: TGTGCCAGCAGCATTCTAGCGGGGGGCAATGAGCAGTTCTTC. This sequence joins TRBV7-9 and TRBJ2-1, with 11 bases lining up with TRBD2. The CDR3 runs 14 residues. Germline V CDR1 and CDR2: SEHNR, FQNEAQ (reference sequence). The trim removed 5 bases at V and 6 bases at J, leaving 3 bases unmatched.

The J gene is TRBJ2-1, the V gene TRBV15; 9 bases are shared with TRBD2. Germline trimming cut 8 bases from V and 9 bases from J; bases unmatched to any gene: 11. Germline V CDR1 and CDR2: LNHNV, YYDKDF (reference sequence). CDR3 length equals 14 residues. CDR3 residues: CATRLAGGPGEQFF. The DNA of the CDR3 is TGTGCCACCCGATTGGCGGGAGGGCCGGGTGAGCAGTTCTTC.

The chain employs TRBV19 and TRBJ1-1; tentatively, D is TRBD1 (6 bases). Deletions cut 0 bases from V and 2 bases from J, with 10 bases between. This CDR3 is built from 15 residues. CDR1 and CDR2 (germline): LNHDA, SQIVND (reference sequence). The CDR3 DNA reads TGTGCCAGTAGTATAGATGGGACACCTAACACTGAAGCTTTCTTT. This codes for CASSIDGTPNTEAFF.

The chain has TRBV4-3 and TRBJ2-2; maybe TRBD1 (6 bases). Germline V gene lookup returns CDR1 LGHNA and CDR2 YSLEER. There are 18 residues in the CDR3. The V gene lost 2 bases and the J gene lost 0 bases, with 16 bases spanning the gap. Here the CDR3 reads CASSQLLDSDANTGELFF. CDR3 DNA sequence: TGCGCCAGCAGCCAACTTTTGGACAGCGACGCGAACACCGGGGAGCTGTTTTTT.

The V and J genes are TRBV7-3 and TRBJ1-6; TRBD1 is a possible D gene (5 bases). CDR1 and CDR2 from the germline V gene are SGHTA and FQGTGA. The CDR3 contains 14 residues. Trimming pared 4 bases from V and 4 bases from J, leaving 8 bases between. CDR3 protein: CASSSGQYNSPLHF. CDR3 nucleotide sequence: TGTGCCAGCAGCTCAGGACAATATAATTCACCCCTCCACTTT.

V usage is TRBV7-2 and J usage is TRBJ1-1; no firm D call. CDR3 length: 15 amino acids. CDR1 is SGHTA, CDR2 FQGNSA, per germline. V was clipped by 5 bases and J by 1 base, with 14 bases between them. The CDR3 loop reads CASSARGRRNTEAFF. CDR3 nucleotides: TGTGCCAGCAGCGCAAGAGGAAGACGGAACACTGAAGCTTTCTTT. Combining the CDR3 with reference TRBV7-2 and TRBJ1-1 gives the whole variable domain GAGVSQSPSNKVTEKGKDVELRCDPISGHTALYWYRQSLGQGLEFLIYFQGNSAPDKSGLPSDRFSAERTGGSVSTLTIQRTQQEDSAVYLCASSARGRRNTEAFFGQGTRLTVV.

This chain connects TRBV20-1 to TRBJ2-1; 9 bases fit TRBD2. V lost 3 bases, J lost 8 bases, and 14 bases stayed unmatched. Germline CDR1 DFQATT, CDR2 SNEGSKA (reference sequence). This CDR3 spans 16 amino acids. This CDR3 is CSASGALSGRWDEQFF. CDR3 nucleotides: TGCAGTGCTAGTGGAGCCCTTAGCGGGAGATGGGATGAGCAGTTCTTC.

Written as DNA, the CDR3 is TGTGCCACCAGCAGCGGGCGAGAGCAGTTCTTC. Translated, it gives CATSSGREQFF. The chain has TRBV15 and TRBJ2-1; no clear D. The CDR3 totals 11 residues. CDR1 and CDR2 from the germline V gene are LNHNV and YYDKDF (reference sequence). V lost 3 bases and J lost 10, with 7 bases in between.

The chain has TRBV28 and TRBJ2-3, with D possibly TRBD2 on 7 matching bases. From germline, CDR1 is MDHEN and CDR2 SYDVKM. With 5 bases removed from V and 4 bases from J, the gap between germline ends came to 13 bases. This CDR3 spans 14 amino acids. The CDR3 coding sequence is TGTGCCAGCAGTCTGGGGGGGGCTGCAGATACGCAGTATTTT. Its protein is CASSLGGAADTQYF.

This clone was counted a few times. The rearrangement uses TRBV5-5 and TRBJ1-5; D ambiguous. This CDR3 contains 17 residues. From germline, CDR1 is SGHKS and CDR2 YYEKEE (reference sequence). V dropped 8 bases and J dropped 3 bases, with 24 bases sitting between them. Here the CDR3 DNA reads TGTGCCAGTTCCCTTTTGCCCGGGCCAGCGGACAATCAGCCCCAGCATTTT. Translating gives CASSLLPGPADNQPQHF. Looking up the rest from reference TRBV5-5 and TRBJ1-5 gives the full variable domain: DAGVTQSPTHLIKTRGQQVTLRCSPISGHKSVSWYQQVLGQGPQFIFQYYEKEERGRGNFPDRFSARQFPNYSSELNVNALLLGDSALYLCASSLLPGPADNQPQHFGDGTRLSIL.

The chain uses TRBV4-3 and TRBJ2-3; a weak D match, TRBD2 (6 bases). The CDR3 contains 13 residues. Germline CDR1 reads LGHNA; CDR2 reads YSLEER. V was cut by 6 bases and J by 5 bases, with 12 bases left in between. The CDR3 DNA sequence: TGCGCCAGCAGTCAGGGACTTGGAGATACGCAGTATTTT. Amino acids: CASSQGLGDTQYF.

The J gene is TRBJ1-6, the V gene TRBV11-1, with D uncertain. This CDR3 comprises 13 residues. Germline V gives CDR1 SGHAT, CDR2 FQDESV (reference sequence). V gave up 5 bases and J gave up 8 bases, with 10 bases separating them. CDR3 DNA: TGTGCCAGCAGCGCAGAAGCGGATTCACCCCTCCACTTT. It encodes CASSAEADSPLHF.

This chain links TRBV7-2 with TRBJ2-5; 10 bases map to TRBD1. Losses at the gene ends were 3 bases for V and 7 bases for J; bases not matched to a gene: 5. The CDR3 is made up of 14 amino acids. The germline V gene has CDR1 SGHTA and CDR2 FQGNSA. For the CDR3, the DNA is TGTGCCAGCAGCTTGGGGACAGGGGATGGGACCCAGTACTTC. Its protein product is CASSLGTGDGTQYF.

The CDR3 region has the DNA TGTGCCAGCAGCCGGGGACAGGGCTTCGATGAAAAACTGTTTTTT. The encoded protein is CASSRGQGFDEKLFF. V gene TRBV7-6 combines with J gene TRBJ1-4, with 9 bases fitting TRBD1. Germline V gene data show CDR1 as SGHVS and CDR2 as FNYEAQ. The CDR3 is 15 amino acids. The trim removed 5 bases at V and 6 bases at J, leaving 7 bases unmatched.

The J gene is TRBJ1-6, the V gene TRBV6-5; TRBD1 agrees at 11 bases. Trimming at V came to 7 bases and at J to 8 bases, leaving 7 bases not matched to a gene. Germline CDR1 and CDR2: MNHEY and SVGAGI. The CDR3 is 15 amino acids. The CDR3 DNA reads as TGTGCCAGCAAACTTGGACAGGGGGCCGATTCACCCCTCCACTTT. It codes for CASKLGQGADSPLHF.

The chain uses TRBV7-2 and TRBJ2-2; D ambiguous. Germline V gives CDR1 SGHTA, CDR2 FQGNSA. V lost 5 bases and J 2 bases, leaving 9 bases between the germline ends. This CDR3 region has 14 residues. The CDR3 nucleotides read TGTGCCAGCAGCACGGACGGAAACACCGGGGAGCTGTTTTTT. Protein product: CASSTDGNTGELFF.

The chain couples TRBV9 to TRBJ2-2, with 12 bases that match TRBD2. V shed 0 bases, J shed 4 bases, and the junction held 1 base outside the gene matches. The CDR3 spans 16 residues. The germline V gene has CDR1 SGDLS and CDR2 YYNGEE. Here the CDR3 reads CASSVGLAGVTGELFF. The CDR3 nucleotides read TGTGCCAGCAGCGTAGGACTAGCGGGAGTCACCGGGGAGCTGTTTTTT.